The clone carrying this T cell receptor beta chain was seen a handful of times. Its cognate antigen is unknown. The data are from a study of vaccination and CD4 T cells after COVID-19. For the study at large: As their vaccination, participants received two doses of either BNT162b2 or mRNA-1273 vaccine.

Germline V gene sequence: CDR1 SGHTA, CDR2 FQGTGA. The V and J ends lost 4 bases and 1 base, in that order; junction bases with no gene match: 1. This CDR3 comprises 16 residues. The treatment is: roughly 11-day PBMC culture with coronavirus spike peptide pools or control peptides (ViraFEST assay). IL-2 (around 9 IU/ml) and peptide pools (approximately 9.8 ug/ml) were added to cultures of two million PBMCs per well. Cultured CD4+ T cell DNA underwent sequencing with the Oncomine TCR Beta short-read assay. TCRdb re-called the PCR reads with MiXCR, one entry per CDR3 protein. The sample carries about 17,000 distinct CDR3 sequences, about 60% recorded once.

This clonotype was obtained from a human donor who had recovered from COVID-19. Sequenced input: CD4+ T cells from blood, cultured in vitro. This chain uses TRBV7-3 with TRBJ2-5, with 15 bases fitting TRBD2. The CDR3 is CASSSGLAGGQETQYF. The CDR3 coding sequence is TGTGCCAGCAGCTCGGGACTAGCGGGAGGCCAAGAGACCCAGTACTTC.